Shown below are 13 T cell receptor beta chains from a single sample sequenced in a study of T cell responses to AZD1222 COVID-19 vaccine. The method was immunoSEQ multiplex PCR; TCRdb's version includes in-frame clones alone and lacks a portion of them. The sample records about 69,000 clones, approximately 87% being singletons. The sequencing here drew on peripheral blood, taken 28 days after the second AZD1222 dose. These receptors were taken from an adult who received the AZD1222 COVID-19 vaccine.

The rearrangement links TRBV6-4 to TRBJ1-1; tentative D call: TRBD1 (5 bases). V shed 8 bases and J shed 6 bases, with 16 bases lying between them. The CDR3 is 13 residues long. The germline gives CDR1 MRHNA, CDR2 SNTAGT. The CDR3 loop is CASRVRVGAEAFF. In DNA form, the CDR3 reads TGTGCCAGCCGTGTCAGGGTGGGGGCTGAAGCTTTCTTT.

The chain is built from TRBV11-1 and TRBJ2-6; no firm D call. Per germline, CDR1 SGHAT and CDR2 FQDESV (reference sequence). The CDR3 contains 13 residues. Trimming removed 0 bases at V and 12 bases at J, with 9 bases between. The DNA of the CDR3 is TGTGCCAGCAGCTTAGCCTCCCGTACCGTCCTGACTTTC. As protein: CASSLASRTVLTF.

The chain carries TRBV6-5 and TRBJ2-3; D is uncertain. Trimming took off 6 bases at V and 2 bases at J, with 15 bases between the two ends. The V gene's germline CDR1 is MNHEY and CDR2 SVGAGI. The CDR3 consists of 15 residues. The CDR3 protein is CASSSGDRLTDTQYF. The CDR3 DNA is TGTGCCAGCAGCTCTGGGGATCGTCTCACAGATACGCAGTATTTT.

The V gene is TRBV30, the J gene TRBJ2-1, with a possible D match to TRBD1 (5 bases). With 0 bases removed from V and 9 bases from J, the gap between germline ends came to 6 bases. Germline CDR1 GTSNPN, CDR2 SVGIG (reference sequence). The CDR3 spans 11 residues. CDR3 residues: CAWSVQGEQFF. CDR3 in DNA: TGTGCCTGGAGTGTTCAGGGTGAGCAGTTCTTC. The entire variable domain, with the rest obtained from reference TRBV30 and TRBJ2-1, is as follows: SQTIHQWPATLVQPVGSPLSLECTVEGTSNPNLYWYRQAAGRGLQLLFYSVGIGQISSEVPQNLSASRPQDRQFILSSKKLLLSDSGFYLCAWSVQGEQFFGPGTRLTVL.

This sequence joins TRBV11-3 and TRBJ1-1, with D tentatively TRBD1 (5 bases). The germline CDR1 and CDR2 sequences are SGHNT and YENEEA. Between the trimmed V and J ends, which lost 1 base and 0 bases, there was a span of 9 bases. The CDR3 length is 15 residues. The CDR3 DNA reads as TGTGCCAGCAGCTTAGCTGGGGGGATGAACACTGAAGCTTTCTTT. This gives the protein CASSLAGGMNTEAFF.

V and J are TRBV7-8 and TRBJ1-1; D perhaps matches TRBD1 (6 bases). V dropped 3 bases and J dropped 2 bases, with 10 bases sitting between them. The CDR3 spans 14 residues. CDR1 is SGHVS and CDR2 is FQNEAQ in the germline V gene. The CDR3: CASSFRDTNTEAFF. The CDR3 nucleotides are TGTGCCAGCAGCTTTCGGGACACCAACACTGAAGCTTTCTTT. Full variable domain (missing parts from reference TRBV7-8 and TRBJ1-1): GAGVSQSPRYKVAKRGQDVALRCDPISGHVSLFWYQQALGQGPEFLTYFQNEAQLDKSGLPSDRFFAERPEGSVSTLKIQRTQQEDSAVYLCASSFRDTNTEAFFGQGTRLTVV.

This chain links TRBV4-1 with TRBJ2-3; D tentatively reads TRBD1 or TRBD2 (5 bases each). This CDR3 region has 15 residues. V was trimmed by 2 bases and J by 5 bases, leaving 14 bases between them. Per germline, CDR1 MGHRA and CDR2 YSYEKL. CDR3 region: CASSQFLIGGDTQYF. As DNA, the CDR3 is TGCGCCAGCAGCCAATTTCTAATTGGGGGAGATACGCAGTATTTT.

The rearrangement uses TRBV11-2 and TRBJ2-7; TRBD1 matches 7 bases. Germline CDR1 SGHAT, CDR2 FQNNGV. V lost 5 bases, J lost 5 bases, and 18 bases stayed unmatched. The CDR3 spans 17 residues. The CDR3 sequence is CASSPGLLRDRSHEQYF. CDR3 coding DNA: TGTGCCAGCAGCCCAGGCCTTCTCCGGGACAGATCCCACGAGCAGTACTTC.

The rearrangement links TRBV2 to TRBJ2-6, with D unresolved. The CDR3 contains 15 residues. Germline V gene lookup returns CDR1 SNHLY and CDR2 FYNNEI. The ends were cut back, 3 bases at V and 1 base at J, with 7 bases in the middle. The CDR3 region has the DNA TGTGCCAGCAGTGATGGGTATTCTGGGGCCAACGTCCTGACTTTC. Protein: CASSDGYSGANVLTF.

This chain links TRBV10-3 with TRBJ1-2; 9 bases match TRBD1. The V and J ends lost 4 bases and 5 bases, in that order; junction bases with no gene match: 8. The CDR3 runs to 15 residues. CDR1 and CDR2 (germline): ENHRY, SYGVKD. For the CDR3, the DNA is TGTGCCATCAGTGCTACAGGGGGCTATCGGTATGGCTACACCTTC. It encodes CAISATGGYRYGYTF.

The chain carries TRBV5-8 and TRBJ1-1; TRBD1 matches at 8 bases. The CDR3 consists of 15 residues. After removal of 2 bases from V and 4 bases from J, the junction contained 7 bases not matched to a gene. The germline V gene encodes CDR1 SGHTS and CDR2 YDEGEE. CDR3 nucleotides: TGTGCCAGCAGCTTTCAGGGGGCGGGAGGCACTGAAGCTTTCTTT. Translating gives CASSFQGAGGTEAFF.

V gene TRBV6-4 combines with J gene TRBJ1-2; D may be TRBD1 (5 bases). There are 12 residues in the CDR3. The V gene lost 6 bases and the J gene lost 3 bases, with 8 bases spanning the gap. CDR1 MRHNA and CDR2 SNTAGT come from the germline V gene. The CDR3 region has the DNA TGTGCCAGCAGGGAGACAGACTATGGCTACACCTTC. Protein product: CASRETDYGYTF.

The chain couples TRBV9 to TRBJ1-2, with D perhaps TRBD1 (5 bases). There are 13 residues in the CDR3. V dropped 0 bases and J dropped 4 bases, with 7 bases sitting between them. Germline-derived CDR1 and CDR2 are SGDLS and YYNGEE. CDR3: CASSVEGIYGYTF. CDR3 nucleotides: TGTGCCAGCAGCGTAGAGGGGATCTATGGCTACACCTTC.